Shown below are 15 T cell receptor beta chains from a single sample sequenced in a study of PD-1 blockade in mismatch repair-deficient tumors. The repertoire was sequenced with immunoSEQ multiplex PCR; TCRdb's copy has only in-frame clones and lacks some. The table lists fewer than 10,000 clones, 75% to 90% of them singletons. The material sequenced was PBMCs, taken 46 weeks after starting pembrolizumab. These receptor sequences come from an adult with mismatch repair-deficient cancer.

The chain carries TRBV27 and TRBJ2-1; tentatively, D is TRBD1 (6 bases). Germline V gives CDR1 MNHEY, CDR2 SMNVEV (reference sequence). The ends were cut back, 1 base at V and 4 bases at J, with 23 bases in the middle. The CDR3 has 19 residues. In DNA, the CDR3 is TGTGCCAGCAGTTTATATTCCCCCTCAACAGGGTCCGGATACAATGAGCAGTTCTTC. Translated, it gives CASSLYSPSTGSGYNEQFF.

CDR3 amino acids: CASSSQTSRPWQYF. CDR3 in DNA: TGTGCCAGCAGTTCACAGACGTCCAGGCCGTGGCAGTACTTC. This chain uses TRBV6-1 with TRBJ2-7; unclear D gene. The V and J ends lost 5 bases and 9 bases respectively, with 20 bases between them. This CDR3 is 14 amino acids long. Germline V gene data show CDR1 as MNHNS and CDR2 as SASEGT.

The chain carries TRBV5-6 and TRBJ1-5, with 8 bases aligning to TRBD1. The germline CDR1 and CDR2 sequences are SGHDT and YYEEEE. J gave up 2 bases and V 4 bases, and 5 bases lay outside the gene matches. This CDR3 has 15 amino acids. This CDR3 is CASSNRDRRNQPQHF. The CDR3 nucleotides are TGTGCCAGCAGCAACCGGGACAGGCGCAATCAGCCCCAGCATTTT.

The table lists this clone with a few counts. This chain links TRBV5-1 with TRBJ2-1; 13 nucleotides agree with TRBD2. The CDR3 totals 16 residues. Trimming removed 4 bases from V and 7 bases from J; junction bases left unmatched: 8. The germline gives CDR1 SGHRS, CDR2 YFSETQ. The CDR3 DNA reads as TGCGCCAGCAGCCCCCCGGGACTAGCGGGAAGGAATGAGCAGTTCTTC. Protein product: CASSPPGLAGRNEQFF.

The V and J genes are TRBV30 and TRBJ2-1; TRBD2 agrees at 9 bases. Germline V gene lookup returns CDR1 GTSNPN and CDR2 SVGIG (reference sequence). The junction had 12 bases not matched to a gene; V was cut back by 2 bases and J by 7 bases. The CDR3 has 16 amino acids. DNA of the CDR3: TGTGCCTGGAGTTATAGACTAGCGGCCTTCGGTAATGAGCAGTTCTTC. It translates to CAWSYRLAAFGNEQFF.

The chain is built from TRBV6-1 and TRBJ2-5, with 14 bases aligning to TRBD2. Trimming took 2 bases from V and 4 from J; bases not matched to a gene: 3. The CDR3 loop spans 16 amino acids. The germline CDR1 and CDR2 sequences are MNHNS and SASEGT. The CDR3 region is CASSERGLAGVETQYF. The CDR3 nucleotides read TGTGCCAGCAGTGAAAGGGGACTAGCGGGAGTAGAGACCCAGTACTTC.

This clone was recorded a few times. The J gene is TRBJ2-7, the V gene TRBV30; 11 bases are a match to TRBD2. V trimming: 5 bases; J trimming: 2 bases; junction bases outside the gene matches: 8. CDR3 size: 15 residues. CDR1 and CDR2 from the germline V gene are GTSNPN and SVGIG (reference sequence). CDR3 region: CAWVNSGRAAYEQYF. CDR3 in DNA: TGTGCCTGGGTGAATAGCGGGAGGGCCGCCTACGAGCAGTACTTC.

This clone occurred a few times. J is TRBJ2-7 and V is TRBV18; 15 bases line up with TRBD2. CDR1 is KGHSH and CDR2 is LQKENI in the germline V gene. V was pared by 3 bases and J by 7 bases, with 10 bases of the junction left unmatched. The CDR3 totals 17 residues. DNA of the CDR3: TGTGCCAGCTCACCTCTTGGACTAGCGGGAGGGAATAGGGAGCAGTACTTC. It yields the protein CASSPLGLAGGNREQYF.

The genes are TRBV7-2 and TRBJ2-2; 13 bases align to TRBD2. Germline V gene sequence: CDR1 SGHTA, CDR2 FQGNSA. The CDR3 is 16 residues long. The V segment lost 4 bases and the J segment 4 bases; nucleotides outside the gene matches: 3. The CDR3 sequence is CASSSGLAGITGELFF. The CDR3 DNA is TGTGCCAGCAGCTCGGGACTAGCGGGAATCACCGGGGAGCTGTTTTTT. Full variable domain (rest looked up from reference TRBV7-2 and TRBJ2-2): GAGVSQSPSNKVTEKGKDVELRCDPISGHTALYWYRQSLGQGLEFLIYFQGNSAPDKSGLPSDRFSAERTGGSVSTLTIQRTQQEDSAVYLCASSSGLAGITGELFFGEGSRLTVL.

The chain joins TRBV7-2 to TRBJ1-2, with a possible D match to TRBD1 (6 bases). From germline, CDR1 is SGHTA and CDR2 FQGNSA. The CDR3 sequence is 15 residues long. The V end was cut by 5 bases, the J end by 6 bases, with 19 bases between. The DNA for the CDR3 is TGTGCCAGCAGCCCTATAGTCTACAGGGTTGATGGCTACACCTTC. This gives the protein CASSPIVYRVDGYTF.

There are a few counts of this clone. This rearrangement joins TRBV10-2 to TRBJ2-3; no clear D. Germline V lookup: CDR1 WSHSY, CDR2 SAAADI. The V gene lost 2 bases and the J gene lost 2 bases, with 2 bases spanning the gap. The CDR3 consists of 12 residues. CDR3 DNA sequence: TGCGCCAGCAGTGAGCACACAGATACGCAGTATTTT. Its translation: CASSEHTDTQYF.

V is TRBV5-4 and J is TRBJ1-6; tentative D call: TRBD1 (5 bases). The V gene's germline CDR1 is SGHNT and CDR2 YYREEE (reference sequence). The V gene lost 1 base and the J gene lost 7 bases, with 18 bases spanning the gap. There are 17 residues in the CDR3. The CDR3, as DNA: TGTGCCAGCAGCTTGTGGGGCGAAGACCTATTAAATTCACCCCTCCACTTT. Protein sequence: CASSLWGEDLLNSPLHF.

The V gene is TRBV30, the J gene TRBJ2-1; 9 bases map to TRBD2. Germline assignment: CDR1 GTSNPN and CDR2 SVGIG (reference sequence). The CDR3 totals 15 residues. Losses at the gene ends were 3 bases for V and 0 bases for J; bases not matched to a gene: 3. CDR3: CAWRSGRISYNEQFF. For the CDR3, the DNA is TGTGCCTGGAGGAGCGGGAGGATCTCCTACAATGAGCAGTTCTTC. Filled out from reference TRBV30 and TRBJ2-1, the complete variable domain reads SQTIHQWPATLVQPVGSPLSLECTVEGTSNPNLYWYRQAAGRGLQLLFYSVGIGQISSEVPQNLSASRPQDRQFILSSKKLLLSDSGFYLCAWRSGRISYNEQFFGPGTRLTVL.

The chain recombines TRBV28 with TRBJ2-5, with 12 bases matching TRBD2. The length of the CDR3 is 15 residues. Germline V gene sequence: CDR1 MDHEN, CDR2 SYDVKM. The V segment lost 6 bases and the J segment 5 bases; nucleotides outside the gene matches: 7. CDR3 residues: CASRVGLAGGETQYF. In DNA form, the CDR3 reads TGTGCCAGCAGGGTGGGACTAGCGGGCGGGGAGACCCAGTACTTC.

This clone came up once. CDR3 sequence reads: CASSYFGGYTGELFF. The CDR3 DNA follows: TGTGCCAGCAGTTACTTTGGCGGGTACACCGGGGAGCTGTTTTTT. This chain links TRBV6-5 with TRBJ2-2; TRBD2 is a possible D gene (5 bases). This CDR3 is built from 15 residues. Trimming took off 1 base at V and 3 bases at J, with 9 bases between the two ends. Germline V gene lookup returns CDR1 MNHEY and CDR2 SVGAGI.